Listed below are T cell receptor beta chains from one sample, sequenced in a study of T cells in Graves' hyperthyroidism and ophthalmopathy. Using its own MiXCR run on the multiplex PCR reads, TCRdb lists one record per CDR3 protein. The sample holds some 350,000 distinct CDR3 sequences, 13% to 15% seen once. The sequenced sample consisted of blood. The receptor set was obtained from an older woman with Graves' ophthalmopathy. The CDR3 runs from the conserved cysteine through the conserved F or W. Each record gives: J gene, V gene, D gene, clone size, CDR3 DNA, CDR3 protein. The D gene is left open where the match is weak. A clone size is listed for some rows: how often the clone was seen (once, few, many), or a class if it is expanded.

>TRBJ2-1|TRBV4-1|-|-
TGCGCCAGCAGCCAAGAAGGGGGGCTTGGGCAGTTCTTC
CASSQEGGLGQFF
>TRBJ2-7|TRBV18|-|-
TGTGCCAGCTCACCAACTCGAAGCTCCTACGAGCAGTACTTC
CASSPTRSSYEQYF
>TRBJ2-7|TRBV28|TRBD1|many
TGTGCCAGCAGTTTGGGACAGGGGCGCTACGAGCAGTACTTC
CASSLGQGRYEQYF
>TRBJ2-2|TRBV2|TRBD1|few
TGTGCCAGCAGTGAGGCAGGGGGTACCGGGGAGCTGTTTTTT
CASSEAGGTGELFF
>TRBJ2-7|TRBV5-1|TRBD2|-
TGCGCCAGCAGTCGGGAAACACTAGCGGGGTCCCTCGAGCAGTACTTC
CASSRETLAGSLEQYF
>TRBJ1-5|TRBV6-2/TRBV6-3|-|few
TGTGCCAGCAGTGGGCACGAGGCCGCTACCTTGAGCAATCAGCCCCAGCATTTT
CASSGHEAATLSNQPQHF
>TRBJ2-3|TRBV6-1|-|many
TGTGCCAGCAGCACGAGCGCCCCCGATACGCAGTATTTT
CASSTSAPDTQYF
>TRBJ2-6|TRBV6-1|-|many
TGTGCCAGCAGCCGCACTTCCTCTGGGGCCAACGTCCTGACTTTC
CASSRTSSGANVLTF
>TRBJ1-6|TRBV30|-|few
TGTGCCTGGAGTGGGACAGTTGACTCACCCCTCCACTTT
CAWSGTVDSPLHF
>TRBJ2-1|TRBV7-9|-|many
TGTGCCAGCAGCGTCTCCCATTCCGCGAAGCAGTTCTTC
CASSVSHSAKQFF
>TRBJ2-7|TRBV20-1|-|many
TGCAGTGCTAGAGATCTCGAGCGAGGCTACGAGCAGTACTTC
CSARDLERGYEQYF
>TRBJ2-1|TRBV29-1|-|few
TGCAGCGTTGAAGATGGGCAGAGGACGGTTGGTGAGCAGTTCTTC
CSVEDGQRTVGEQFF
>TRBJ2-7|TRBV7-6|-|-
TGTGCCAGCAGCTTAGACGGCAGCCTAAGCTCCTACGAGCAGTACTTC
CASSLDGSLSSYEQYF
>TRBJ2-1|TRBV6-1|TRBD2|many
TGTGCCAGCAAACCCGGGACTAGCGGAGTCATCTCCTACAATGAGCAGTTCTTC
CASKPGTSGVISYNEQFF
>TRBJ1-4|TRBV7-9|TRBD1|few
TGTGCCAGCAGCTTCAGGCTGGGACAGGGGTCTGAAAAACTGTTTTTT
CASSFRLGQGSEKLFF
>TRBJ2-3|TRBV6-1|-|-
TGTGCCAGCAGTCCGCGGCTTAGCGGAACAGATACGCAGTATTTT
CASSPRLSGTDTQYF
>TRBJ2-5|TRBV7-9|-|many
TGTGCCAGCAGCTTCTACGGGGTTGGCGAGACCCAGTACTTC
CASSFYGVGETQYF
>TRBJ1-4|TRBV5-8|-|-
TGTGCCAGCAGCTTGGGCCAGACAGGCGCGAAACTGTTTTTT
CASSLGQTGAKLFF
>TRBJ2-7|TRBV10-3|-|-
TGTGCCATCAGTGCGACTTCAACCAATGAGCAGTACTTC
CAISATSTNEQYF
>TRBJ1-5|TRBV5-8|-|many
TGTGCCAGCCATACACCAGGGACTAGCAATCAGCCCCAGCATTTT
CASHTPGTSNQPQHF
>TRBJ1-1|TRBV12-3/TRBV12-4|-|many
TGTGCCAGCAGTTTAGGGACAGCGTTTGAAGCTTTCTTT
CASSLGTAFEAFF
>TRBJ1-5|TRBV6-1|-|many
TGTGCCAGCAGTGAAGAAGCTGGGAAGGGCAATCAGCCCCAGCATTTT
CASSEEAGKGNQPQHF